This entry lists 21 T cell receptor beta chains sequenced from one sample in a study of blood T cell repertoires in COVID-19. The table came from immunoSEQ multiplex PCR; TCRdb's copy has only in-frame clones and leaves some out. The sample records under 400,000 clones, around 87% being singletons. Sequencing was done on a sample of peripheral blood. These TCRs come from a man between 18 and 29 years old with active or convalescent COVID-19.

CDR3 DNA sequence: TGTGCCAGCAGCGTAGGACAGATGATCTCCTATAATTCACCCCTCCACTTT. Encoded protein: CASSVGQMISYNSPLHF. V is TRBV9 and J is TRBJ1-6, with D tentatively TRBD1 (5 bases). This CDR3 contains 17 residues. CDR1 is SGDLS and CDR2 is YYNGEE in the germline V gene. Trimming cost V 0 bases and J 0 bases, with 10 bases left between them.

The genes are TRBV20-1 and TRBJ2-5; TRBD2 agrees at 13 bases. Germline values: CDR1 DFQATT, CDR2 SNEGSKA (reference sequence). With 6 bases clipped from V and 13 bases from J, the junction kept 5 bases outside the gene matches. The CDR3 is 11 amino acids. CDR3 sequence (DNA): TGCAGTGCAGGACTAGCGGGGGCCACGTACTTC. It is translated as CSAGLAGATYF.

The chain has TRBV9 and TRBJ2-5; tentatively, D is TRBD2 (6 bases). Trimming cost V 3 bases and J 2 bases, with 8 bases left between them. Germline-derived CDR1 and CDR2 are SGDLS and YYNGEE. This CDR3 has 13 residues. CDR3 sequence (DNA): TGTGCCAGCAGCGGTAGCGGTCAAGAGACCCAGTACTTC. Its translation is CASSGSGQETQYF.

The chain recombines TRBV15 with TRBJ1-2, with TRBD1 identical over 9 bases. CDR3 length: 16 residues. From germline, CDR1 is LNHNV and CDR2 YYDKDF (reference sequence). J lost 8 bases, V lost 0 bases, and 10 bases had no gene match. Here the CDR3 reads CATSRDSQGQGRGYTF. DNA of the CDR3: TGTGCCACCAGCAGAGATTCTCAGGGACAGGGTAGGGGCTACACCTTC.

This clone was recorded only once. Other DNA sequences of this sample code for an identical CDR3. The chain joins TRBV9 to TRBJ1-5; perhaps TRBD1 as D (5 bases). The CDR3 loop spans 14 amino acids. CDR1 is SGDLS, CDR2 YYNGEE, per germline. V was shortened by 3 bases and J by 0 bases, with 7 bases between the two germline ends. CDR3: CASSAQGSNQPQHF. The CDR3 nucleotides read TGTGCCAGCAGCGCTCAGGGTAGCAATCAGCCCCAGCATTTT. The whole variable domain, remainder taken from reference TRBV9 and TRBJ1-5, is DSGVTQTPKHLITATGQRVTLRCSPRSGDLSVYWYQQSLDQGLQFLIQYYNGEERAKGNILERFSAQQFPDLHSELNLSSLELGDSALYFCASSAQGSNQPQHFGDGTRLSIL.

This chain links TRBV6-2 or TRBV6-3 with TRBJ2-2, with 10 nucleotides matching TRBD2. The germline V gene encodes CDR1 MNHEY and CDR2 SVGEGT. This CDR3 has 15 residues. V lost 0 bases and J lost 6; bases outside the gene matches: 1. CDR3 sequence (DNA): TGTGCCAGCAGTTACTCCGGGACTAGCGCCGGGGAGCTGTTTTTT. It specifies CASSYSGTSAGELFF.

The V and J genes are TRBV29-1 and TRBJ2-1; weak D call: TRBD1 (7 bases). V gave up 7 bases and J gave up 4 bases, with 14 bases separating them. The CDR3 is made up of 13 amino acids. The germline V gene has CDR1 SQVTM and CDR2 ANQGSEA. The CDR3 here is CSARGDRYNEQFF. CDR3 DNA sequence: TGCAGCGCCAGGGGGGACCGATACAATGAGCAGTTCTTC.

The CDR3 loop reads CASSLRTGMNTEAFF. CDR3 coding DNA: TGTGCCAGCAGCTTAAGGACAGGAATGAACACTGAAGCTTTCTTT. J is TRBJ1-1 and V is TRBV27; 7 bases are a match to TRBD1. Germline V gives CDR1 MNHEY, CDR2 SMNVEV (reference sequence). The trim removed 6 bases at V and 0 bases at J, leaving 7 bases unmatched. The CDR3 length is 15 residues.

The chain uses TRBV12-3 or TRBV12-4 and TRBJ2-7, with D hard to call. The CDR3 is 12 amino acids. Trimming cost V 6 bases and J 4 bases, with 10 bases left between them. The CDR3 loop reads CASRRTDYEQYF. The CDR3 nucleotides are TGTGCCAGCAGGCGCACAGATTACGAGCAGTACTTC.

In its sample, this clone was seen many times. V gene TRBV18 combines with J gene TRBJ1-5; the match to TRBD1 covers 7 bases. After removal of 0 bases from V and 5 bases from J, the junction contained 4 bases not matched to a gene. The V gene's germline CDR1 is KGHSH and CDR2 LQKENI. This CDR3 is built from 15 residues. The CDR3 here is CASSPPYTGDQPQHF. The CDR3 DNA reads TGTGCCAGCTCACCACCGTATACAGGGGATCAGCCCCAGCATTTT.

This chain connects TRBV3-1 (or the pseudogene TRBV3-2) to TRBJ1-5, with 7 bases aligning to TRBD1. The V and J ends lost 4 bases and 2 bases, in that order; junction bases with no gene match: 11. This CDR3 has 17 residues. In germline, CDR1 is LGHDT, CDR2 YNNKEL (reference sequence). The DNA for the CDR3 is TGTGCCAGCAGCCCACTATCCAGGGGGATGGGCAATCAGCCCCAGCATTTT. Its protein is CASSPLSRGMGNQPQHF.

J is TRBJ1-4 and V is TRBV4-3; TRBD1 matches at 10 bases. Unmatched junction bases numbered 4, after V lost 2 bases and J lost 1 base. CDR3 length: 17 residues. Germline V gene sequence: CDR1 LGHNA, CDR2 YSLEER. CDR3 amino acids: CASSQQGQGRTNEKLFF. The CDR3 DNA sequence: TGCGCCAGCAGCCAACAGGGACAGGGGAGAACTAATGAAAAACTGTTTTTT.

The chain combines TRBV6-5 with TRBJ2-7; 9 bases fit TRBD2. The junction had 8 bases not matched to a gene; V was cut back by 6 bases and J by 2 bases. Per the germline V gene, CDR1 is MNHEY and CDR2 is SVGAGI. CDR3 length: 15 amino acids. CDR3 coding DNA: TGTGCCAGCAGCGGGGGGGTAGCGGGAGCCTACGAGCAGTACTTC. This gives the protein CASSGGVAGAYEQYF.

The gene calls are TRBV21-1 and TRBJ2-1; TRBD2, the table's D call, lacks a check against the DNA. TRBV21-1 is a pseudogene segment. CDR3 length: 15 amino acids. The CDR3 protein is CASSKGSGAYNEQFF. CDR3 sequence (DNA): TGTGCCAGCAGCAAAGGTAGCGGAGCCTACAATGAGCAGTTCTTC.

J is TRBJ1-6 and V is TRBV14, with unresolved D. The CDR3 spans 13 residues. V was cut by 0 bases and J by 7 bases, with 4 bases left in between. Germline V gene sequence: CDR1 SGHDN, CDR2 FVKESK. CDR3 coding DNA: TGTGCCAGCAGCCAAGAATTAAATTCACCCCTCCACTTT. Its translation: CASSQELNSPLHF.

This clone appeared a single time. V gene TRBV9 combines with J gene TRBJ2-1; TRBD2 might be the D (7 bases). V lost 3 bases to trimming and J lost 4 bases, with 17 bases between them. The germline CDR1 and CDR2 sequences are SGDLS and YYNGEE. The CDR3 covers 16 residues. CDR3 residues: CASSAPGGGGYNEQFF. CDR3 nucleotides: TGTGCCAGCAGCGCCCCCGGGGGCGGGGGATACAATGAGCAGTTCTTC. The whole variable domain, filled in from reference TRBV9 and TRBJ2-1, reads DSGVTQTPKHLITATGQRVTLRCSPRSGDLSVYWYQQSLDQGLQFLIQYYNGEERAKGNILERFSAQQFPDLHSELNLSSLELGDSALYFCASSAPGGGGYNEQFFGPGTRLTVL.

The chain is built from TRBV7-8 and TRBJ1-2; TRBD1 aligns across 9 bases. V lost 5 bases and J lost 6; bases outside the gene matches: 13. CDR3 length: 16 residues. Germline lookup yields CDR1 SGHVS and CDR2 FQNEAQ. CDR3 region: CASSVMRTGTGNGYTF. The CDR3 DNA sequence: TGTGCCAGCAGCGTAATGAGAACCGGGACAGGGAATGGCTACACCTTC.

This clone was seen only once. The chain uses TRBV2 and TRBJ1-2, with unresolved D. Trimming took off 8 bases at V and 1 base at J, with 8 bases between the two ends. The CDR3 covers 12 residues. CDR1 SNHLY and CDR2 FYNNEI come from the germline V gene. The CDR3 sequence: CASGQHNYGYTF. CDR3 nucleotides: TGTGCCAGCGGGCAGCATAACTATGGCTACACCTTC.

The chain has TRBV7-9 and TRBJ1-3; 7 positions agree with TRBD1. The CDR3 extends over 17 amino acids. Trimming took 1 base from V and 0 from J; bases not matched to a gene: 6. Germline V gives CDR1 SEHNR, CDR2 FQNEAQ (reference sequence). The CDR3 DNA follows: TGTGCCAGCAGCTTAGGGACAGGTTTTTTCTCTGGAAACACCATATATTTT. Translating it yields CASSLGTGFFSGNTIYF.

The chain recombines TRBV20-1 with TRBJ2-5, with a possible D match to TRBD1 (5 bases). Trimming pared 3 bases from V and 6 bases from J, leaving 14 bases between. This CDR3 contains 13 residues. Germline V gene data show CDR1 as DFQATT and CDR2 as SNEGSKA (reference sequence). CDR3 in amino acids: CSASFRERQTQYF. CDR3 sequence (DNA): TGCAGTGCTAGTTTCAGGGAAAGGCAGACCCAGTACTTC.

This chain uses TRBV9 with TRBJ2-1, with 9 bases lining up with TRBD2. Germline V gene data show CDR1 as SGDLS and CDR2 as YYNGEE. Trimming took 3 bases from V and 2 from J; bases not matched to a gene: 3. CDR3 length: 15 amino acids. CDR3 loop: CASSGSSGTYNEQFF. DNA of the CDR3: TGTGCCAGCAGCGGATCTAGCGGGACCTACAATGAGCAGTTCTTC.